The rows below give T cell receptor beta chains drawn from one sample of a study of blood T cell repertoires in COVID-19. Measured with immunoSEQ multiplex PCR; TCRdb has only the in-frame clones, and not every one. Among about 160,000 clones listed, roughly 80% were seen once. Sample: PBMCs or T cells enriched from blood (not recorded which). Every receptor here comes from a woman in her fifties or sixties who had recovered from COVID-19. Both conserved end residues are part of each CDR3. Each record gives: V gene, clone size, J gene, D gene, CDR3 DNA, CDR3 protein. The D gene is left open where the match is weak. The size field is filled for only some rows; it gives once, few, many or a size class.

V: TRBV4-1; size: -; J: TRBJ2-5; D: -; DNA: TGCGCCAGCAGCCAAGGATGGCGGTACCAAGAGACCCAGTACTTC; CDR3: CASSQGWRYQETQYF
V: TRBV21-1; size: -; J: TRBJ2-1; D: -; DNA: TGTGCCAGCAGCAAGTATGGTGGAGGGCTGAATGAGCAGTTCTTC; CDR3: CASSKYGGGLNEQFF
V: TRBV7-8; size: -; J: TRBJ1-5; D: -; DNA: TGTGCCAGCAGCTCGGAGCACGGGCAGCCCCAGCATTTT; CDR3: CASSSEHGQPQHF
V: TRBV3-1/TRBV3-2; size: -; J: TRBJ1-1; D: -; DNA: TGTGCCAGCAGCCAAAAGGGATTAGGACAGCGGAAATGGAACACTGAAGCTTTCTTT; CDR3: CASSQKGLGQRKWNTEAFF
V: TRBV11-3; size: once; J: TRBJ1-6; D: -; DNA: TGTGCCAGCAGCTTACAGGGAGGCAATTCACCCCTCCACTTT; CDR3: CASSLQGGNSPLHF
V: TRBV27; size: -; J: TRBJ1-2; D: TRBD1; DNA: TGTGCCAGCAGTTTAGGGCCAGGGGGAGGCGGCTACACCTTC; CDR3: CASSLGPGGGGYTF
V: TRBV9; size: -; J: TRBJ1-1; D: -; DNA: TGTGCCAGCAGCGTAGGACAGATGAACACTGAAGCTTTCTTT; CDR3: CASSVGQMNTEAFF
V: TRBV2; size: many; J: TRBJ2-7; D: TRBD1; DNA: TGTGCCAGCAGACGAGGACAGGCAACCTACGAGCAGTACTTC; CDR3: CASRRGQATYEQYF
V: TRBV5-4; size: many; J: TRBJ2-2; D: TRBD2; DNA: TGTGCCAGCAGCTTGGATGGGGGGGATGACACCGGGGAGCTGTTTTTT; CDR3: CASSLDGGDDTGELFF
V: TRBV5-1; size: -; J: TRBJ1-1; D: -; DNA: TGCGCCAGCAGCTTGGGACAGGAGGATACGGCTGAAGCTTTCTTT; CDR3: CASSLGQEDTAEAFF
V: TRBV2; size: few; J: TRBJ2-7; D: -; DNA: TGTGCCAGCATTGGGGGGGGGCCCTACGAGCAGTACTTC; CDR3: CASIGGGPYEQYF
V: TRBV5-5; size: -; J: TRBJ2-6; D: -; DNA: TGTGCCAGCAGCCGACTAGAGACGAACAACGTCCTGACTTTC; CDR3: CASSRLETNNVLTF
V: TRBV9; size: -; J: TRBJ1-1; D: -; DNA: TGTGCCAGCAGCTCGACAGGAGTCGCTGAAGCTTTCTTT; CDR3: CASSSTGVAEAFF
V: TRBV7-3; size: -; J: TRBJ2-1; D: -; DNA: TGTGCCAGCAGCGCAGACAGTAGACTTTACAATGAGCAGTTCTTC; CDR3: CASSADSRLYNEQFF
V: TRBV7-3; size: -; J: TRBJ1-2; D: TRBD1; DNA: TGTGCCAGCAGCCTGGACAGGGTAGAGAGTGGCTACACCTTC; CDR3: CASSLDRVESGYTF
V: TRBV5-6; size: -; J: TRBJ2-1; D: -; DNA: TGTGCCAGCAGCTTGCGCGGGGTTCTGTCAAATGAGCAGTTCTTC; CDR3: CASSLRGVLSNEQFF
V: TRBV7-8; size: once; J: TRBJ2-7; D: -; DNA: TGTGCCAGCAGCTTTGAGATAATCAACGAGCAGTACTTC; CDR3: CASSFEIINEQYF
V: TRBV3-1/TRBV3-2; size: -; J: TRBJ2-5; D: -; DNA: TGTGCCAGCAGCCCGGGACTGTCCGAGACCCAGTACTTC; CDR3: CASSPGLSETQYF
V: TRBV2; size: few; J: TRBJ2-7; D: -; DNA: TGTGCCAGCAGGTCGACTAGGGGGCAGCGCTACGAGCAGTACTTC; CDR3: CASRSTRGQRYEQYF
V: TRBV19; size: -; J: TRBJ1-5; D: TRBD1; DNA: TGTGCCAGACAGGGGGATCAGCCCCAGCATTTT; CDR3: CARQGDQPQHF
V: TRBV5-6; size: -; J: TRBJ1-5; D: TRBD1; DNA: TGTGCCAGCAGCCACAGGGGCTTCAATCAGCCCCAGCATTTT; CDR3: CASSHRGFNQPQHF
V: TRBV7-9; size: -; J: TRBJ1-1; D: -; DNA: TGTGCCAGCAGGGAACAGAGTGCGAACACTGAAGCTTTCTTT; CDR3: CASREQSANTEAFF
V: TRBV30; size: -; J: TRBJ1-1; D: TRBD1; DNA: TGTGCCTGGAGTCGACAGGGGCTCCGCACTGAAGCTTTCTTT; CDR3: CAWSRQGLRTEAFF
V: TRBV4-1; size: -; J: TRBJ1-1; D: -; DNA: TGCGCCAGCAGCCTCCGAGGGGGGAACACTGAAGCTTTCTTT; CDR3: CASSLRGGNTEAFF
V: TRBV30; size: -; J: TRBJ2-6; D: -; DNA: TGTGCCTGGACGCGGGGGCCTGGGGCCAACGTCCTGACTTTC; CDR3: CAWTRGPGANVLTF
V: TRBV9; size: -; J: TRBJ1-1; D: TRBD1; DNA: TGTGCCAGCAGCGTAGTTTCAGGGGGGAACACTGAAGCTTTCTTT; CDR3: CASSVVSGGNTEAFF
V: TRBV10-3; size: -; J: TRBJ1-1; D: TRBD1; DNA: TGTGCCGCAGGGACAGCGAACACTGAAGCTTTCTTT; CDR3: CAAGTANTEAFF
V: TRBV5-6; size: few; J: TRBJ2-7; D: -; DNA: TGTGCCAGCAGCCCCGACATGAGCTCCTACGAGCAGTACTTC; CDR3: CASSPDMSSYEQYF
V: TRBV20-1; size: once; J: TRBJ1-2; D: TRBD1; DNA: TGCAGTGCCCAAACGACAGGGTACGACACCTTC; CDR3: CSAQTTGYDTF
V: TRBV10-2; size: -; J: TRBJ2-3; D: -; DNA: TGCGCCAGCGGGGGCGCTAGCTCAGCAGATACGCAGTATTTT; CDR3: CASGGASSADTQYF
V: TRBV14; size: once; J: TRBJ1-4; D: TRBD1; DNA: TGTGCCAGCAGCCAAACCGGGACAGGGAATGAAAAACTGTTTTTT; CDR3: CASSQTGTGNEKLFF
V: TRBV7-9; size: -; J: TRBJ2-3; D: -; DNA: TGTGCCAGCAGCTTACAGTTGGTAATCACAGATACGCAGTATTTT; CDR3: CASSLQLVITDTQYF
V: TRBV7-8; size: -; J: TRBJ2-4; D: TRBD2; DNA: TGTGCCAGCAGCTTATACCTAGCGGGGGAGCCCTTAGCCAAAAACATTCAGTACTTC; CDR3: CASSLYLAGEPLAKNIQYF
V: TRBV7-9; size: -; J: TRBJ1-5; D: -; DNA: TGTGCCAGCAGCTTCAGCGGTAATCAGCCCCAGCATTTT; CDR3: CASSFSGNQPQHF
V: TRBV30; size: -; J: TRBJ2-1; D: -; DNA: TGTGCCTGGAGTGTCACCAGGCCCTACAATGAGCAGTTCTTC; CDR3: CAWSVTRPYNEQFF
V: TRBV6-6; size: few; J: TRBJ2-3; D: -; DNA: TGTGCCAGCAGCAACCAGCAGGCGGATACGCAGTATTTT; CDR3: CASSNQQADTQYF
V: TRBV12-2; size: once; J: TRBJ1-2; D: -; DNA: TGTGCAAGTCGCTTCAGGTGCCATTATGGCTACACCTTC; CDR3: CASRFRCHYGYTF
V: TRBV2; size: -; J: TRBJ2-7; D: -; DNA: TGTGCCAGCAGAAGGACGGCGGGGGAGCAGTACTTC; CDR3: CASRRTAGEQYF
V: TRBV18; size: -; J: TRBJ1-1; D: -; DNA: TGTGCCAGCTCCGACAGGTCCACTGAAGCTTTCTTT; CDR3: CASSDRSTEAFF
V: TRBV7-8; size: few; J: TRBJ1-5; D: -; DNA: TGTGCCAGCAGCTCAAACTATCAGCCCCAGCATTTT; CDR3: CASSSNYQPQHF
V: TRBV18; size: -; J: TRBJ2-5; D: -; DNA: TGTGCCAGCTCACCACTGGCCCAAGAGACCCAGTACTTC; CDR3: CASSPLAQETQYF
V: TRBV3-1/TRBV3-2; size: -; J: TRBJ2-1; D: -; DNA: TGTGCCAGCAGTTCGAGCCGGTTCGGTGAGCAGTTCTTC; CDR3: CASSSSRFGEQFF
V: TRBV18; size: -; J: TRBJ2-5; D: TRBD2; DNA: TGTGCCAGCTCACCGGGACTAGCGGGGATAGAGACCCAGTACTTC; CDR3: CASSPGLAGIETQYF
V: TRBV30; size: few; J: TRBJ2-2; D: TRBD2; DNA: TGTGCCTGGAGGATAGCTAGCGGGGGGACCACCGGGGAGCTGTTTTTT; CDR3: CAWRIASGGTTGELFF
V: TRBV5-4; size: -; J: TRBJ2-5; D: TRBD1; DNA: TGTGCCAGCAGCTCCCCGGGACAGAAACAAGAGACCCAGTACTTC; CDR3: CASSSPGQKQETQYF
V: TRBV18; size: -; J: TRBJ2-7; D: -; DNA: TGTGCCAGCTCAAAGGTTGACTCCGGAGGGGAGCAGTACTTC; CDR3: CASSKVDSGGEQYF
V: TRBV18; size: -; J: TRBJ1-5; D: -; DNA: TGTGCCAGCTCACCCTTACCCGGACAAGATCAGCCCCAGCATTTT; CDR3: CASSPLPGQDQPQHF
V: TRBV30; size: once; J: TRBJ2-1; D: -; DNA: TGTGCCTGTCAGGTGAATGAGCAGTTCTTC; CDR3: CACQVNEQFF
V: TRBV27; size: -; J: TRBJ1-4; D: TRBD1; DNA: TGTGCCAGCTCGAACAGGGGTGGTAATGAAAAACTGTTTTTT; CDR3: CASSNRGGNEKLFF
V: TRBV3-1/TRBV3-2; size: -; J: TRBJ1-6; D: -; DNA: TGTGCCAGCAGCCAAGAGGGCAGGGCAAATTCACCCCTCCACTTT; CDR3: CASSQEGRANSPLHF
V: TRBV29-1; size: -; J: TRBJ2-7; D: -; DNA: TGCAGCGTTGAATCACAGGACAGCTACGAGCAGTACTTC; CDR3: CSVESQDSYEQYF